The present T cell receptor beta chain was sequenced within a study of tumor-infiltrating lymphocytes in primary liver carcinoma. Study-wide findings and caveats: A significantly higher top-250-clone fraction was recorded for tumors than for blood (p = 0.039).

Co-extraction yielded RNA and DNA from roughly 21-30 mg of unsorted bulk tissue. With regard to this clonotype: Its antigen remains unknown. This CDR3 is missing its conserved last phenylalanine or tryptophan, likely due to a read error.

The CDR3 loop spans 14 amino acids. CDR1 is SGHAT and CDR2 is FQNNGV in the germline V gene. The investigators made TCR beta cDNA from about 500 ng total RNA, using a constant-region primer. It was through three nested multiplex PCR rounds of slightly modified ARM-PCR that TCR beta libraries arose. It was with TRBV1-TRBV30 forward primers and a C-beta reverse primer that the first two PCR rounds were run, at around 10 cycles each. TCRdb passed the multiplex PCR reads through MiXCR, listing each CDR3 protein once. This table holds about 200,000 distinct CDR3 sequences, 85% found once. The sequence was obtained from a man in his forties with primary liver carcinoma and hepatitis B virus infection. The genes are TRBV11-2 and TRBJ2-1; perhaps TRBD2 as D (6 bases). Source material: tumor tissue from primary liver carcinoma. The chain's CDR3 is CTSSPRAGTNEQFL. In nucleotides, the CDR3 is TGTACCAGCAGCCCTAGGGCGGGGACCAATGAGCAGTTCTTA.